This entry lists 19 T cell receptor beta chains sequenced from one sample in a study of blood T cell repertoires in COVID-19. Assay: immunoSEQ multiplex PCR; the TCRdb copy retains only in-frame clones and omits some. The profile shows around 170,000 clones, around 88% of them singletons. Sequencing was done on a sample of PBMCs or T cells enriched from blood (not recorded which). These receptors all stem from a woman in her 30s who had recovered from COVID-19.

The chain is built from TRBV9 and TRBJ2-1, with D perhaps matching TRBD2 (6 bases). There are 14 residues in the CDR3. Trimming took off 2 bases at V and 5 bases at J, with 11 bases between the two ends. CDR1 and CDR2 (germline): SGDLS, YYNGEE. In nucleotides, the CDR3 is TGTGCCAGCAGCGTTTCCGGGAGCGACAATGAGCAGTTCTTC. It yields the protein CASSVSGSDNEQFF.

The V gene is TRBV4-1, the J gene TRBJ1-3; 9 bases agree with TRBD1. After removal of 2 bases from V and 2 bases from J, the junction contained 19 bases not matched to a gene. The CDR3 consists of 21 residues. CDR1 and CDR2 (germline): MGHRA, YSYEKL. CDR3 residues: CASSQSILPGQGYGTGNTIYF. For the CDR3, the DNA is TGCGCCAGCAGCCAAAGTATACTCCCGGGACAGGGATATGGAACTGGAAACACCATATATTTT.

This sequence joins TRBV6-2 or TRBV6-3 and TRBJ1-1; 12 positions agree with TRBD1. Germline CDR1 and CDR2: MNHEY and SVGEGT. V gave up 2 bases and J gave up 9 bases; unmatched junction bases: 1. The CDR3 runs 13 residues. DNA of the CDR3: TGTGCCAGCAGTTACCGGGACAGGGGGCAAGCTTTCTTT. Protein: CASSYRDRGQAFF.

The J gene is TRBJ1-1, the V gene TRBV18; D is perhaps TRBD1 (5 bases). The V gene lost 3 bases and the J gene lost 1 base, with 9 bases spanning the gap. This CDR3 is built from 14 residues. The germline CDR1 and CDR2 sequences are KGHSH and LQKENI. CDR3 sequence reads: CASSPGAGNTEAFF. CDR3 coding DNA: TGTGCCAGCTCACCTGGGGCAGGGAACACTGAAGCTTTCTTT.

The chain joins TRBV19 to TRBJ1-2; perhaps TRBD1 as D (5 bases). V gave up 4 bases and J gave up 5 bases, with 11 bases separating them. This CDR3 has 13 amino acids. Germline V gene data show CDR1 as LNHDA and CDR2 as SQIVND (reference sequence). As DNA, the CDR3 is TGTGCCAGTAGTAGGGGACTCGGGTATGGCTACACCTTC. Protein: CASSRGLGYGYTF.

This clone has only one observation. CDR3 DNA sequence: TGTGCCAGCAGCGTAGATGGTGGTGGGGGGGTGTCCACTGAAGCTTTCTTT. Encoded protein: CASSVDGGGGVSTEAFF. The J gene is TRBJ1-1, the V gene TRBV9; a possible D gene is TRBD1 (5 bases). The germline V gene has CDR1 SGDLS and CDR2 YYNGEE. V was cut by 0 bases and J by 4 bases, with 19 bases left in between. There are 17 residues in the CDR3.

The V and J genes are TRBV5-4 and TRBJ2-7; no reliable D call. The CDR3 has 17 amino acids. V lost 3 bases to trimming and J lost 4 bases, with 23 bases between them. From germline, CDR1 is SGHNT and CDR2 YYREEE (reference sequence). CDR3 bases: TGTGCCAGCAGCTCGCCTAGTGGATTCGCGTTCTCATACGAGCAGTACTTC. Its protein is CASSSPSGFAFSYEQYF. The full variable domain, in which reference TRBV5-4 and TRBJ2-7 provide the parts outside the CDR3, is ETGVTQSPTHLIKTRGQQVTLRCSSQSGHNTVSWYQQALGQGPQFIFQYYREEENGRGNFPPRFSGLQFPNYSSELNVNALELDDSALYLCASSSPSGFAFSYEQYFGPGTRLTVT.

In this sample, this clone turned up a few times. The V gene is TRBV5-1, the J gene TRBJ2-7; TRBD2 is a possible D gene (5 bases). The CDR3 spans 15 residues. Germline values: CDR1 SGHRS, CDR2 YFSETQ. The ends were cut back, 7 bases at V and 5 bases at J, with 22 bases in the middle. This chain's CDR3 is CASGPTTTSNHEQYF. DNA of the CDR3: TGCGCCAGCGGACCTACGACTACGTCCAACCACGAGCAGTACTTC.

About this clone: One end of the junction fails to match germline, which may point to a read error. The V gene is TRBV29-1, the J gene TRBJ2-7, with a possible D match to TRBD1 (5 bases). The germline V gene has CDR1 SQVTM and CDR2 ANQGSEA. The CDR3 is made up of 15 amino acids. CDR3 bases: TGCAGCGCTGAAAGGATAGGACACGGAGACTACGAGCAGTACTTC. Protein sequence: CSAERIGHGDYEQYF.

The J gene is TRBJ1-1, the V gene TRBV19; the D is unclear. The ends were cut back, 6 bases at V and 5 bases at J, with 13 bases in the middle. The CDR3 has 13 residues. Germline CDR1 reads LNHDA; CDR2 reads SQIVND (reference sequence). The CDR3 spells CASSVQRNTEAFF. DNA of the CDR3: TGTGCCAGTAGCGTCCAGCGTAATACTGAAGCTTTCTTT.

The J gene is TRBJ1-2, the V gene TRBV6-5, with 9 bases lining up with TRBD1. With V trimmed by 0 bases and J by 3 bases, 5 bases remained unmatched. Germline V lookup: CDR1 MNHEY, CDR2 SVGAGI. CDR3 length: 16 residues. The CDR3 protein is CASSYSGTGFDYGYTF. As DNA, the CDR3 is TGTGCCAGCAGTTACTCAGGGACAGGGTTTGACTATGGCTACACCTTC.

V gene TRBV23-1 combines with J gene TRBJ2-6, with 9 bases aligning to TRBD1. TRBV23-1 is sorted into the ORF group, with uncertain function. The CDR3 runs 21 residues. Trimming removed 0 bases from V and 2 bases from J; junction bases left unmatched: 14. The CDR3 here is CASSQSNSPGQGKTGANVLTF. CDR3 nucleotides: TGCGCCAGCAGTCAATCGAACTCACCGGGACAGGGCAAAACTGGGGCCAACGTCCTGACTTTC.

The chain couples TRBV21-1 to TRBJ1-6; TRBD1, the D gene given by the table, was not confirmed from the DNA. TRBV21-1 is flagged as a pseudogene. The CDR3 loop spans 16 amino acids. CDR3 nucleotide sequence: TGTGCCAGCAGCCCAGCTGGCAGGGACTATAATTCACCCCTCCACTTT. The encoded protein is CASSPAGRDYNSPLHF.

The V gene is TRBV5-4, the J gene TRBJ1-2; 9 bases are a match to TRBD1. Germline lookup yields CDR1 SGHNT and CDR2 YYREEE (reference sequence). This CDR3 contains 14 residues. V lost 3 bases to trimming and J lost 8 bases; unmatched junction nucleotides: 8. This CDR3 reads CASSYTGGVYGYTF. The CDR3 nucleotides read TGTGCCAGCAGCTATACAGGGGGCGTTTACGGCTACACCTTC.

As DNA, the CDR3 is TGTGCCAGCAGTGAATACGGACAGGGGGCTGGCGAGCAGTACTTC. As protein: CASSEYGQGAGEQYF. The chain recombines TRBV6-1 with TRBJ2-7, with 11 nucleotides matching TRBD1. Germline V gives CDR1 MNHNS, CDR2 SASEGT. The V gene end was trimmed by 2 bases and the J gene end by 6 bases; junction bases not matched to a gene: 6. The CDR3 has 15 amino acids.

The genes are TRBV19 and TRBJ1-1; D not resolved. The CDR3 spans 14 residues. CDR1 is LNHDA and CDR2 is SQIVND in the germline V gene (reference sequence). The germline V and J ends were trimmed by 7 bases and 1 base, with 13 bases remaining between them. Here the CDR3 DNA reads TGTGCCAGTATAGGTAGCTCACGGAACACTGAAGCTTTCTTT. It yields the protein CASIGSSRNTEAFF.

V gene TRBV5-6 combines with J gene TRBJ2-7; D possibly corresponds to TRBD2 (5 bases). From germline, CDR1 is SGHDT and CDR2 YYEEEE. This CDR3 has 14 residues. Trimming stripped 2 bases from V and 0 bases from J, with 9 bases between. The CDR3 nucleotides are TGTGCCAGCAGCTTTAGCGCTAGCTCCTACGAGCAGTACTTC. This sequence encodes CASSFSASSYEQYF.

J is TRBJ1-1 and V is TRBV29-1, with 8 bases that match TRBD1. Germline CDR1 reads SQVTM; CDR2 reads ANQGSEA. The length of the CDR3 is 15 residues. V dropped 7 bases and J dropped 0; count of bases not matched to a gene: 10. CDR3 DNA: TGCAGCGCCCGTCCCGGGACAGGAATGAACACTGAAGCTTTCTTT. Its protein is CSARPGTGMNTEAFF.

CDR3 nucleotides: TGCGCCAGCAGCCTCCTGGACAGGGAAGATACGCAGTATTTT. This sequence encodes CASSLLDREDTQYF. This chain links TRBV4-1 with TRBJ2-3, with 8 bases fitting TRBD1. The V segment lost 4 bases and the J segment 5 bases; nucleotides outside the gene matches: 5. The CDR3 is made up of 14 amino acids. Germline V CDR1 and CDR2: MGHRA, YSYEKL.